The clone carrying this TCR beta chain was seen more than once but under ten times. Original processing notes: Reference gene primer amplification in the assay estimated nucleated cell counts. Data came from immunoSEQ multiplex PCR; TCRdb stores just in-frame clones and leaves some out. The D gene and trimming were derived from the DNA, and the V and J assignments and clone size from that table. The table lists some 340,000 clones, about 86% of them singletons, with 2.5% to 3% in the top ten. Germline CDR1 and CDR2: LNHNV and YYDKDF (reference sequence). The CDR3 has 16 residues. The germline V and J ends were trimmed by 3 bases and 7 bases, with 18 bases remaining between them. This entry is derived from a study of blood T cell repertoires in COVID-19. As for the study in general: Sites across the United States, Italy and Spain contributed samples from acute and convalescent COVID-19. The cDNA or gDNA used as material had been derived from T cells, B-cell-depleted T cells, or PBMCs.

This sequence originates from a man younger than 45 with active or convalescent COVID-19. Sequences were obtained from peripheral blood. The gene calls are TRBV15 and TRBJ1-4; D remains ambiguous. CDR3 nucleotides: TGTGCCACCAGCAGGTCGGGGAGCCCGGTGGGTGAAAAACTGTTTTTT. Amino acids: CATSRSGSPVGEKLFF.